This TCR beta chain was recorded in a study of blood T cell repertoires in COVID-19. Background on the study: COVID-19 samples, acute and convalescent, were from the United States, Italy and Spain.

The CDR3 consists of 15 residues. Germline trimming cut 6 bases from V and 3 bases from J; bases unmatched to any gene: 6. Germline V gene data show CDR1 as KGHDR and CDR2 as SFDVKD. Generated by immunoSEQ multiplex PCR, the TCRdb table keeps only in-frame clones and is missing some. The sample has 85,000 to 100,000 clones, 85% to 90% seen once; the top ten hold 2.1%. The source is a man aged 45-65 years with COVID-19, enrolled during active disease. J is TRBJ2-1 and V is TRBV24-1; 8 positions match TRBD1. Sequencing was carried out using peripheral blood. The DNA of the CDR3 is TGTGCCACCAGTAAGGGAGGACAGGGCTACAATGAGCAGTTCTTC. Protein sequence: CATSKGGQGYNEQFF.